Included here is one TCR beta chain sequence, with context. RNA was extracted with the RNeasy kit, and a quantity of roughly 0.45 to 1 ug was reverse transcribed using random hexamers. TCRdb re-derived calls from the immunoSEQ multiplex PCR reads in MiXCR, one entry per CDR3 protein. In the table there are about 140,000 distinct CDR3 sequences, roughly 94% of which are singletons. The data originate from a study of CD8 T cells in Susac syndrome. The wider study: Treatment status at blood draw for the Susac syndrome patients was therapy-naive, corticosteroids, or intravenous immunoglobulin alone.

TEMRA cells were enriched by FACS, and CD4+ and CD8+ T cells were negatively isolated. The sequence came from a human donor with Susac syndrome. Sequencing input: CD4+ T cells from PBMCs.

The CDR3 spells CASSLGRHTDTQYF. Here the CDR3 DNA reads TGTGCCAGCAGCTTAGGGCGGCACACAGATACGCAGTATTTT. The chain employs TRBV7-3 and TRBJ2-3, with D unclear. Germline CDR1 SGHTA, CDR2 FQGTGA. V was cut by 2 bases and J by 2 bases, with 8 bases left in between. The CDR3 length is 14 residues. Variable domain in full (rest from reference TRBV7-3 and TRBJ2-3): GAGVSQTPSNKVTEKGKYVELRCDPISGHTALYWYRQSLGQGPEFLIYFQGTGAADDSGLPNDRFFAVRPEGSVSTLKIQRTERGDSAVYLCASSLGRHTDTQYFGPGTRLTVL.